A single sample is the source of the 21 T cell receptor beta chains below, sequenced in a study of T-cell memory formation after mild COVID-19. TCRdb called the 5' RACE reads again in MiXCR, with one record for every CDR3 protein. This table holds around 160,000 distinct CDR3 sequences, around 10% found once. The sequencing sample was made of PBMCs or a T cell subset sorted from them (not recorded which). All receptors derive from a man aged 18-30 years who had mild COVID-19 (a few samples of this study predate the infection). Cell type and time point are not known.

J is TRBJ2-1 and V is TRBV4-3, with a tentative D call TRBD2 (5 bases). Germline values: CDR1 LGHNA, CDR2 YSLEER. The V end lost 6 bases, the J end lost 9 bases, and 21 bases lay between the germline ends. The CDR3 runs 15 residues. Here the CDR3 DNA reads TGCGCCAGCAGGAGAGGGCTAGCTGAGATCGGTGAGCAGTTCTTC. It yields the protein CASRRGLAEIGEQFF.

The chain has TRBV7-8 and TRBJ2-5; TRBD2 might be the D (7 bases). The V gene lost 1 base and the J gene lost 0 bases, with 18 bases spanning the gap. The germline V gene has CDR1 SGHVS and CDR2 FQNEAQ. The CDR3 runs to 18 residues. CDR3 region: CASSLVTGGPLYQETQYF. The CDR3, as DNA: TGTGCCAGCAGCTTAGTGACGGGGGGCCCTCTGTACCAAGAGACCCAGTACTTC. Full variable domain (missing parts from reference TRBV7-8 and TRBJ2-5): GAGVSQSPRYKVAKRGQDVALRCDPISGHVSLFWYQQALGQGPEFLTYFQNEAQLDKSGLPSDRFFAERPEGSVSTLKIQRTQQEDSAVYLCASSLVTGGPLYQETQYFGPGTRLLVL.

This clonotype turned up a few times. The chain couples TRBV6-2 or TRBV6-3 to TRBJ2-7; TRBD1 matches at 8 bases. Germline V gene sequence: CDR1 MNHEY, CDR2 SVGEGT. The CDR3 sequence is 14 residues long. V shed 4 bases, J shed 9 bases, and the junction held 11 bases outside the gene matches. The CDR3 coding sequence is TGTGCCAGCAGTTTTAACAGGGGGACCTCTACGCAGTACTTC. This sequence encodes CASSFNRGTSTQYF.

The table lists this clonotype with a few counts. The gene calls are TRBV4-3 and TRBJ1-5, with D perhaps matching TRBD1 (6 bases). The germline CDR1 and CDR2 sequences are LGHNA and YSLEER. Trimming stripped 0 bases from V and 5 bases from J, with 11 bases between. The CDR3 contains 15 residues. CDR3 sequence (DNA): TGCGCCAGCAGCCAAGATCCGAGGGGGGATCAGCCCCAGCATTTT. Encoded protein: CASSQDPRGDQPQHF.

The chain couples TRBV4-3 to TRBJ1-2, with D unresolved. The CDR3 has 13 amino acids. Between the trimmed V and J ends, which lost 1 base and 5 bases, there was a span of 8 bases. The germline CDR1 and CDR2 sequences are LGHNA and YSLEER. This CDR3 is CASSQGGKYGYTF. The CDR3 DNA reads TGCGCCAGCAGCCAAGGTGGGAAGTATGGCTACACCTTC.

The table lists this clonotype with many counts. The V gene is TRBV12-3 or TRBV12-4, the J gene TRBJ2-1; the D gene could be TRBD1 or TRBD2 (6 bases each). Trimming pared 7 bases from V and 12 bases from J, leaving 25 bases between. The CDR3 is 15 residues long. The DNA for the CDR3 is TGTGCCAGCACCATCGGGGGCATTTACAGTTTTGGGCAGTTCTTC. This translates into CASTIGGIYSFGQFF.

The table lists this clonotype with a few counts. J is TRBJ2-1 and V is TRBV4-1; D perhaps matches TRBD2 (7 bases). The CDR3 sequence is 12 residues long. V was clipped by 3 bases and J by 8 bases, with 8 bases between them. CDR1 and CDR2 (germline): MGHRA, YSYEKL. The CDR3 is CASSQGGHEQFF. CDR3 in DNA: TGCGCCAGCAGCCAGGGGGGGCATGAGCAGTTCTTC.

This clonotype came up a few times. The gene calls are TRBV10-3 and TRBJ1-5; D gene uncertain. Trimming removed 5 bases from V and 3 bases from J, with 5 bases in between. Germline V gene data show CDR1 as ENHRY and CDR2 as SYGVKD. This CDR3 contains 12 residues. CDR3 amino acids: CAISPNNQPQHF. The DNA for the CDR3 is TGTGCCATCAGTCCGAACAATCAGCCCCAGCATTTT.

The CDR3 DNA is TGTGCCAGCAGCCCCCAGATTGGGTGGACGGTAAATTCACCCCTCCACTTT. This sequence encodes CASSPQIGWTVNSPLHF. This chain joins TRBV7-8 and TRBJ1-6; D gene ambiguous. The germline CDR1 and CDR2 sequences are SGHVS and FQNEAQ. The CDR3 is 17 residues long. V was cut by 5 bases and J by 7 bases, with 21 bases left in between.

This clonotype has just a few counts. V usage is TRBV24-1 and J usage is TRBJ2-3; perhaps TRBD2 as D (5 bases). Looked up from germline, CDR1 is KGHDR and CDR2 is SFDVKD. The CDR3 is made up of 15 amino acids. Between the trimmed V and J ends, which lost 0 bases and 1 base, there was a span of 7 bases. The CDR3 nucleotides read TGTGCCACCAGTGATTTGGGGAGTGGCACAGATACGCAGTATTTT. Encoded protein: CATSDLGSGTDTQYF.

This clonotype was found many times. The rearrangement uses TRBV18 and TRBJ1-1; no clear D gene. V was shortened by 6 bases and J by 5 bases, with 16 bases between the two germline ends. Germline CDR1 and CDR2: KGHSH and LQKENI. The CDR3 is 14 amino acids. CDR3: CASSSSLEGTEAFF. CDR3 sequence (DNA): TGTGCCAGCTCTTCATCACTGGAGGGAACTGAAGCTTTCTTT.

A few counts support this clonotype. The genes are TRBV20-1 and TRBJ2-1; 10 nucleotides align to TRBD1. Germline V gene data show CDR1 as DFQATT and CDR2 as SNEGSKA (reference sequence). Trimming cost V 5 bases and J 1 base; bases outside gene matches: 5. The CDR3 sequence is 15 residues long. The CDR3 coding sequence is TGCAGTGCTGCGGGACAGGGGCCTTCCTACAATGAGCAGTTCTTC. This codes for CSAAGQGPSYNEQFF.

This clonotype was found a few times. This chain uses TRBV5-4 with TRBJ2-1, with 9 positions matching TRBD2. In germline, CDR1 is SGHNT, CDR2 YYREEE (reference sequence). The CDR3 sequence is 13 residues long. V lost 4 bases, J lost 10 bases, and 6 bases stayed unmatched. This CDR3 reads CASSSGGPTEQFF. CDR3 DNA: TGTGCCAGCAGCAGCGGGGGGCCGACGGAGCAGTTCTTC. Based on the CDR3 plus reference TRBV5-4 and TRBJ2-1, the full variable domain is ETGVTQSPTHLIKTRGQQVTLRCSSQSGHNTVSWYQQALGQGPQFIFQYYREEENGRGNFPPRFSGLQFPNYSSELNVNALELDDSALYLCASSSGGPTEQFFGPGTRLTVL.

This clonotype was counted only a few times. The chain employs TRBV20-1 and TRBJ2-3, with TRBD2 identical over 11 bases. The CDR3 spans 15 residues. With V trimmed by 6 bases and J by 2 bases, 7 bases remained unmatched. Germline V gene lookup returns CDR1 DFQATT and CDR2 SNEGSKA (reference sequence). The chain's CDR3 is CSAPLAGGYTDTQYF. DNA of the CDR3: TGCAGTGCACCTCTAGCGGGGGGTTACACAGATACGCAGTATTTT.

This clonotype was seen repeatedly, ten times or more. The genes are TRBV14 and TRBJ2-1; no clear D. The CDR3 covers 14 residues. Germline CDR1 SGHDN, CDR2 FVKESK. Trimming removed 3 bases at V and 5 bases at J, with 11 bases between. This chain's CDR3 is CASSQVWMDNEQFF. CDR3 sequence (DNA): TGTGCCAGCAGCCAGGTATGGATGGACAATGAGCAGTTCTTC.

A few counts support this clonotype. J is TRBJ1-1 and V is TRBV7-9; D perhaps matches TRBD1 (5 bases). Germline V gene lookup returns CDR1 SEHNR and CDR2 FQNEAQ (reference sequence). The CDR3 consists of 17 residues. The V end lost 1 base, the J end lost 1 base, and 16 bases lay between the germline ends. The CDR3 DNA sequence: TGTGCCAGCAGCTTAGAGTTCGCTGGGGGAGCGAACACTGAAGCTTTCTTT. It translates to CASSLEFAGGANTEAFF.

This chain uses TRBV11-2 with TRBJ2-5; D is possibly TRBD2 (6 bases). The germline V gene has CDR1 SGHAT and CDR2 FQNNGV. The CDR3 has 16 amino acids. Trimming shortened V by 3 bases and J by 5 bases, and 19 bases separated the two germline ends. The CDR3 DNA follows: TGTGCCAGCAGCTTCCGACTAGGAGTCCGCGGGGAGACCCAGTACTTC. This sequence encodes CASSFRLGVRGETQYF.

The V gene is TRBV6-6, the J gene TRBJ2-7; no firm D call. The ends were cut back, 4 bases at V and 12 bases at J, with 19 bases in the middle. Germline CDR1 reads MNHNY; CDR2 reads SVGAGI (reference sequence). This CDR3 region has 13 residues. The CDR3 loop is CASSSNPSGKVYF. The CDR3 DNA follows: TGTGCCAGCAGTTCCAACCCTTCGGGCAAAGTGTACTTC.

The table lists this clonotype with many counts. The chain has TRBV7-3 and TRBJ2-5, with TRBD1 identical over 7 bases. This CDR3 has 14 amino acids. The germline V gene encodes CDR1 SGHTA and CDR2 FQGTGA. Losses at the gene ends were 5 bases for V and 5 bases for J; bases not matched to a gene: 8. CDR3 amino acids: CASSPDRAWETQYF. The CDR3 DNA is TGTGCCAGCAGCCCCGACAGGGCCTGGGAGACCCAGTACTTC.

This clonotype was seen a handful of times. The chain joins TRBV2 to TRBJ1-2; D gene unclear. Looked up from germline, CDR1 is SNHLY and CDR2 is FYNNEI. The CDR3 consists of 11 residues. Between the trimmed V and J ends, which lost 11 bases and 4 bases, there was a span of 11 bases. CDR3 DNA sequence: TGTGCCGGGAGGTTGAGCTATGGCTACACCTTC. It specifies CAGRLSYGYTF.

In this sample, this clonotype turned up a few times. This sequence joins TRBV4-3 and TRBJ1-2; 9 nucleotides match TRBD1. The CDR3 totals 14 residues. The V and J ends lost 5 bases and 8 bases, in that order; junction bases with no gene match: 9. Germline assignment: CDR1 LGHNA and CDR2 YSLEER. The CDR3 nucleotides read TGCGCCAGCAGCTACAACAGGGGGCTACGGGGCTACACCTTC. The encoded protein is CASSYNRGLRGYTF.